The rows below give T cell receptor beta chains drawn from one sample of a study of shared clonotypes between healthy human individuals. Using immunoSEQ multiplex PCR, the repertoire was profiled, and TCRdb retains in-frame clones only, with some absent. The sample holds 95,000 to 120,000 clones, around 68% seen once. The specimen sequenced was memory CD8+ T cells sorted from blood. The source is a woman in her 30s in good health. The CDR3 runs from the conserved cysteine through the conserved F or W. Each record gives: V gene, D gene, clone size, J gene, CDR3 protein, CDR3 DNA. The D gene is left open where the match is weak. Expanded clones get a size class; other rows say once, few or many, or leave the size out.

>TRBV7-9|TRBD2|NA|TRBJ2-7
CASSLTSGGPSYEQYF
TGTGCCAGCAGCTTAACTAGCGGGGGCCCCTCCTACGAGCAGTACTTC
>TRBV11-3|NA|NA|TRBJ2-7
CASSLHYSYEQYF
TGTGCCAGCAGCTTACACTACTCCTACGAGCAGTACTTC
>TRBV7-8|TRBD1|NA|TRBJ1-5
CASSPSGGMGNQPQHF
TGTGCCAGCAGCCCTTCAGGGGGTATGGGAAATCAGCCCCAGCATTTT
>TRBV18|TRBD1|NA|TRBJ2-7
CASSPGQGGSYEQYF
TGTGCCAGCTCACCGGGACAGGGAGGATCCTACGAGCAGTACTTC
>TRBV27|NA|NA|TRBJ2-1
CASRDFNYNEQFF
TGTGCCAGCAGGGACTTCAACTACAATGAGCAGTTCTTC
>TRBV27|TRBD1|NA|TRBJ2-7
CASSDPNRGPDEQYF
TGTGCCAGCAGTGATCCCAACAGGGGGCCTGACGAGCAGTACTTC
>TRBV2|NA|once|TRBJ2-7
CASKTTSRGEQYF
TGTGCCAGCAAGACTACGTCCCGCGGCGAGCAGTACTTC
>TRBV25-1|TRBD1|few|TRBJ1-5
CASSEGRGHQPQHF
TGTGCCAGCAGTGAGGGTAGGGGGCATCAGCCCCAGCATTTT
>TRBV20-1|TRBD1|NA|TRBJ2-5
CSAVGGETQYF
TGCAGTGCCGTAGGGGGCGAGACCCAGTACTTC
>TRBV27|NA|NA|TRBJ2-7
CASSLGGGFGLYEQYF
TGTGCCAGCAGTTTGGGCGGGGGCTTCGGGCTCTACGAGCAGTACTTC
>TRBV9|TRBD2|NA|TRBJ2-3
CASRSGLAGTDTQYF
TGTGCCAGCAGGTCGGGACTAGCGGGCACAGATACGCAGTATTTT
>TRBV5-6|NA|NA|TRBJ2-7
CASSFGGDSYEQYF
TGTGCCAGCAGCTTTGGGGGTGATTCCTACGAGCAGTACTTC
>TRBV6-5|NA|many|TRBJ2-7
CASSYSMPGLQYEQYF
TGTGCCAGCAGTTACTCGATGCCTGGACTTCAATACGAGCAGTACTTC
>TRBV23-1|NA|few|TRBJ1-3
CASSHTDSGNTIYF
TGCGCCAGCAGTCACACGGACTCTGGAAACACCATATATTTT
>TRBV6-1|NA|NA|TRBJ2-5
CASNPGGETQYF
TGTGCCAGCAACCCAGGGGGGGAGACCCAGTACTTC
>TRBV6-5|NA|medium-sized|TRBJ1-5
CASRAVGNQPQHF
TGTGCCAGCAGGGCGGTCGGCAATCAGCCCCAGCATTTT
>TRBV5-1|NA|NA|TRBJ1-5
CASSLTGDGDQPQHF
TGCGCCAGCAGCTTGACCGGGGACGGCGATCAGCCCCAGCATTTT